This TCR beta chain was documented in a study of blood T cell repertoires in COVID-19. Study-wide context: There were acute and convalescent COVID-19 samples, and they came from the United States, Italy and Spain. T cells, B-cell-depleted T cells, or PBMCs provided the cDNA or gDNA that served as material.

Unmatched junction bases numbered 13, after V lost 6 bases and J lost 12 bases. Germline V gene sequence: CDR1 MNHEY, CDR2 SVGAGI. The CDR3 has 13 amino acids. In the original analysis: Estimation of nucleated cell counts was performed using reference gene primer amplification. Clones were read by immunoSEQ multiplex PCR, and TCRdb kept only the in-frame ones, dropping some. Clone size and the V and J calls come from that table; the DNA yielded D and trimming. This repertoire shows about 670,000 clones, about 90% found once; its top ten account for around 0.3%. The receptor's source is a woman younger than 30 with acute or convalescent COVID-19. The sequenced material came from peripheral blood. The rearrangement joins TRBV6-5 to TRBJ1-1; 7 nucleotides line up with TRBD1. The CDR3, as DNA: TGTGCCAGCAGCAAAACAGGGGTCGTCGAATCTTTCTTT. Translating gives CASSKTGVVESFF.